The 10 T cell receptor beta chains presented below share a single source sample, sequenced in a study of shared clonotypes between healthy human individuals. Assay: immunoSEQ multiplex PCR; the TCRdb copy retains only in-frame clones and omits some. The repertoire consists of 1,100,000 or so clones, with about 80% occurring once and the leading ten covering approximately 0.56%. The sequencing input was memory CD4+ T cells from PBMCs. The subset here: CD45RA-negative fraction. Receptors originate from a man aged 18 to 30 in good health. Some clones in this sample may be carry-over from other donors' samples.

The CDR3 region has the DNA TGTGCCAGCAGTCAGTCCGCAGCGCAAGAAAAACTGTTTTTT. It encodes CASSQSAAQEKLFF. The rearrangement joins TRBV6-5 to TRBJ1-4; D is uncertain. The CDR3 has 14 amino acids. The germline gives CDR1 MNHEY, CDR2 SVGAGI. Trimming shortened V by 5 bases and J by 8 bases, and 15 bases separated the two germline ends.

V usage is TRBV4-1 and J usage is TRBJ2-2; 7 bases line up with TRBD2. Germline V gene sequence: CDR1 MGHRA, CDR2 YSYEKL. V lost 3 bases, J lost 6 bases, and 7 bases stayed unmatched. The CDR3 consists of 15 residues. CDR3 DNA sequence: TGCGCCAGCAGCCAGGGCGGGAGTACGCCCGGGGAGCTGTTTTTT. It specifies CASSQGGSTPGELFF.

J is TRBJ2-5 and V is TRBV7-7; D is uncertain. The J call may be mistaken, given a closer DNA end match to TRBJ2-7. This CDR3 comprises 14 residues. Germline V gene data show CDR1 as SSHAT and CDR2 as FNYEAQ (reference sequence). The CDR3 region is CASSLSLRTYEQYF. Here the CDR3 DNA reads TGTGCCAGCAGCTTAAGTCTCCGGACCTACGAGCAGTACTTC.

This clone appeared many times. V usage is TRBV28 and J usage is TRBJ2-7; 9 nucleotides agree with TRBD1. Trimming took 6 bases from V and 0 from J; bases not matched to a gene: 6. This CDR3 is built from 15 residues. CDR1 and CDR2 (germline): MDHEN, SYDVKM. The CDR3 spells CASRSGTGSSYEQYF. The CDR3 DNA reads TGTGCCAGCAGATCCGGGACAGGGAGCTCCTACGAGCAGTACTTC. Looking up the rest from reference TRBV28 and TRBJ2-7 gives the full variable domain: DVKVTQSSRYLVKRTGEKVFLECVQDMDHENMFWYRQDPGLGLRLIYFSYDVKMKEKGDIPEGYSVSREKKERFSLILESASTNQTSMYLCASRSGTGSSYEQYFGPGTRLTVT.

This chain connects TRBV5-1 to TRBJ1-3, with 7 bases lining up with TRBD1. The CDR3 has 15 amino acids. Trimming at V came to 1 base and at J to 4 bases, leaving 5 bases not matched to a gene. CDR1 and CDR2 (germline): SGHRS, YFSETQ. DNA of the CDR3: TGCGCCAGCAGCTTGACAGGGGAGATGGGAAACACCATATATTTT. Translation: CASSLTGEMGNTIYF. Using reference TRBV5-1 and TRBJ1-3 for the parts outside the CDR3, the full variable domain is KAGVTQTPRYLIKTRGQQVTLSCSPISGHRSVSWYQQTPGQGLQFLFEYFSETQRNKGNFPGRFSGRQFSNSRSEMNVSTLELGDSALYLCASSLTGEMGNTIYFGEGSWLTVV.

CDR3 region: CASSLEPNYGYTF. The CDR3 nucleotides are TGTGCCAGCAGCTTAGAACCAAACTATGGCTACACCTTC. The gene calls are TRBV11-2 and TRBJ1-2; D is uncertain. The germline V gene has CDR1 SGHAT and CDR2 FQNNGV. V lost 0 bases and J lost 2, with 4 bases in between. This CDR3 comprises 13 residues.

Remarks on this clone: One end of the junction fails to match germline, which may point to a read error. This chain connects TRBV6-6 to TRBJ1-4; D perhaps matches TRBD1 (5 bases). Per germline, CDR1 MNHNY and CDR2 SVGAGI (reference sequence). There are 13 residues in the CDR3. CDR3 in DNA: TGTGCCGGCAGGGTGACAACTAATGAAAAACTGTTTTTT. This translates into CAGRVTTNEKLFF.

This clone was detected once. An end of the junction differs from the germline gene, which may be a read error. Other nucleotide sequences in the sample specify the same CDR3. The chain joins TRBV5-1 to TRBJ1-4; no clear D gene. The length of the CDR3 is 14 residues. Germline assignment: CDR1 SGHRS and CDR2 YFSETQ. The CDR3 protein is CASSLGTPNEKLFF. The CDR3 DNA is TGTGCCAGCAGCTTGGGAACACCCAATGAAAAACTGTTTTTT.

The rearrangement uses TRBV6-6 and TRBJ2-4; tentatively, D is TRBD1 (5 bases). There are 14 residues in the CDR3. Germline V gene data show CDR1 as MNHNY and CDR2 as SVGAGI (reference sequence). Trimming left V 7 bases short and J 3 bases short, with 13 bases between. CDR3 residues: CASIPDTGKNIQYF. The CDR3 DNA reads TGTGCCAGCATACCGGACACAGGCAAAAACATTCAGTACTTC.

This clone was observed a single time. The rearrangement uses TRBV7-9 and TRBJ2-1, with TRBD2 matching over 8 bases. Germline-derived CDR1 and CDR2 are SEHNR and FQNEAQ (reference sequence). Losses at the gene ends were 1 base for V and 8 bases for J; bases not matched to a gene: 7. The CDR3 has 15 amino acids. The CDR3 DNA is TGTGCCAGCAGCTTAGGAGCGGGAGTTGGCGATGAGCAGTTCTTC. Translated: CASSLGAGVGDEQFF.